Below, 8 T cell receptor beta chains from the same sample are listed, as sequenced in a study of siplizumab effects on memory and regulatory T cells. Clones were sequenced by immunoSEQ multiplex PCR, and TCRdb holds only the in-frame ones, with some missing. Of 55,000 to 65,000 clones listed, around 97% are singletons. The source material was naive CD8+ T cells sorted from blood. The receptors were gathered from a human donor in good health.

The chain combines TRBV27 with TRBJ1-3, with unresolved D. Germline assignment: CDR1 MNHEY and CDR2 SMNVEV (reference sequence). V was clipped by 6 bases and J by 0 bases, with 12 bases between them. This CDR3 spans 15 amino acids. CDR3 bases: TGTGCCAGCAGCCCACCTGGGTACTCTGGAAACACCATATATTTT. Translating gives CASSPPGYSGNTIYF.

This clone was picked up one time. The gene calls are TRBV15 and TRBJ2-1; D assignment may be TRBD1 or TRBD2 (5 bases each). Per germline, CDR1 LNHNV and CDR2 YYDKDF (reference sequence). Trimming removed 1 base at V and 0 bases at J, with 10 bases between. CDR3 length equals 16 residues. CDR3 DNA: TGTGCCACCAGCAGAGTGGGGGATAGCTCCTACAATGAGCAGTTCTTC. Translation: CATSRVGDSSYNEQFF.

This clone was seen only once. This chain connects TRBV7-3 to TRBJ2-4; weak D call: TRBD1 (5 bases). Trimming pared 0 bases from V and 0 bases from J, leaving 15 bases between. The CDR3 consists of 18 residues. Per the germline V gene, CDR1 is SGHTA and CDR2 is FQGTGA. The CDR3 DNA follows: TGTGCCAGCAGCTTAACCCCCCCAGGGCTAGGAGCCAAAAACATTCAGTACTTC. Protein product: CASSLTPPGLGAKNIQYF.

This sequence joins TRBV13 and TRBJ1-5; D gene uncertain. Between the trimmed V and J ends, which lost 4 bases and 3 bases, there was a span of 19 bases. The CDR3 is made up of 17 amino acids. Germline values: CDR1 PRHDT, CDR2 FYEKMQ (reference sequence). In DNA, the CDR3 is TGTGCCAGCAGCTACCCTTTCCGGACGGAGGCCAATCAGCCCCAGCATTTT. Amino acids: CASSYPFRTEANQPQHF.

CDR3 sequence: CASNPMVMEQYF. In nucleotides, the CDR3 is TGTGCCAGCAACCCAATGGTAATGGAGCAGTACTTC. The chain combines TRBV2 with TRBJ2-7; no clear D gene. The germline V and J ends were trimmed by 7 bases and 7 bases, with 14 bases remaining between them. Germline CDR1 and CDR2: SNHLY and FYNNEI. The CDR3 has 12 amino acids.

The chain recombines TRBV29-1 with TRBJ2-7; D remains unclear. CDR3 size: 14 residues. V gave up 5 bases and J gave up 0 bases, with 14 bases separating them. Germline-derived CDR1 and CDR2 are SQVTM and ANQGSEA. The CDR3 protein is CSVLRSEPSYEQYF. DNA for the CDR3: TGCAGCGTTCTCCGGAGCGAGCCCTCCTACGAGCAGTACTTC.

This chain uses TRBV6-6 with TRBJ2-1; TRBD1 matches 7 bases. From germline, CDR1 is MNHNY and CDR2 SVGAGI (reference sequence). CDR3 length equals 13 residues. After removal of 5 bases from V and 7 bases from J, the junction contained 5 bases not matched to a gene. The CDR3 sequence is CASSRDRVNEQFF. The CDR3 coding sequence is TGTGCCAGCAGTCGGGACAGAGTAAATGAGCAGTTCTTC.

The chain joins TRBV10-2 to TRBJ2-7; 10 nucleotides agree with TRBD1. The junction had 5 bases not matched to a gene; V was cut back by 6 bases and J by 3 bases. The CDR3 has 14 amino acids. Germline assignment: CDR1 WSHSY and CDR2 SAAADI. CDR3 residues: CASRTGGFGYEQYF. The CDR3 coding sequence is TGCGCCAGCAGGACAGGGGGCTTCGGCTACGAGCAGTACTTC.